Here is one T cell receptor (beta chain) with its context. Its antigen target is currently unknown. No base quality values were provided; no much bigger clone lies one nucleotide off. The label giving this sample's time point can be read as: recipient (host-origin) PBMCs collected before allo-HCT. The library was made by the immunoSEQ multiplex PCR assay. TCRbeta CDR3 sequencing was done by Adaptive Biotechnologies at survey depth, reporting CDR3 sequences, V/J genes, productive frequency and template counts. TCR beta CDR3 regions were amplified from genomic DNA instead of RNA. Turning to the authors' computational methods: Pairwise repertoire overlap between tissues was quantified with Jensen-Shannon divergence, where 1 means complete divergence and 0 identical. Tissues were clustered by single-linkage agglomerative hierarchical clustering of pairwise JSD values and displayed as dendrograms. GLIPH2 was run on all patient samples with simulation_depth 1000, kmer_min_depth 3 and cdr3_length_cutoff 8, and groups with more than two unique CDR3s were retained. A standardized tissue-overlap score was calculated by extrapolating Jaccard GLIPH-group overlap across patients to a standard repertoire size of 1000 clones. Linear mixed-effect models, with tissue included as a fixed effect and individual included as a random effect, were used to assess associations of diversity with clinical or experimental variables. TCRdb provides this immuneACCESS table in a form limited to in-frame rearrangements. Some clones are lacking; in checked studies, under half of them reflect an unresolved V gene, and why the rest are absent is not known. That table supplies the V and J calls and clone size; D and trimming were determined from the DNA. Recorded for this sample are fewer than 7,500 clones; 76% of them occurred a single time. The ten largest clones represent approximately 5.8% of the sample.

The CDR3 holds 16 amino acids from the cysteine to the phenylalanine. CDR3 DNA is the only sequence kept; it has 48 bases, read in frame from the first base. Cut back by 0 bases and 4 bases, the V and J ends lie 17 bases apart. The germline V gene (reference sequence) provides CDR1 SGHNT and CDR2 YYREEE. This sample was included in a study of tissue T cells after allogeneic stem cell transplantation (dated by TCRdb to the early 2020s). Regarding the study in general: Over a roughly 3-year period, about 7 adult allo-HCT recipients with steroid-refractory GVHD were prospectively enrolled in a research-autopsy study. Every GVHD patient had gastrointestinal GVHD and was given several lines of GVHD-directed therapy, and a few of the GVHD patients also had skin involvement. TCR beta repertoires were profiled across many tissues obtained from research autopsies of patients with and without GVHD, as well as in mouse models of GVHD. The human arm was a prospective observational study without blinding or randomization. For viably preserved blood and marrow, CD3+ T cells were flow-sorted when cell numbers allowed, whereas DNA was extracted directly from smaller samples. Pre-transplant PBMCs, which were of recipient origin, were available from roughly five GVHD patients. Every GVHD patient got a graft from a donor, with four grafts unmodified and three CD34-selected to deplete T cells.

Study-wide conclusions, independent of this receptor: Which tissue TCRs were alloreactive or antigen-specific was not determined in the study, and some clones might have been persisting host cells. In both patients and mice, only a limited portion of the TCR repertoire detected in tissues was captured by blood and spleen T cells. Few T cell clones were found to be shared across patients, but shared repertoire signatures across patients were revealed in a tissue-specific fashion by motif-based clustering. Sampling depth was acknowledged as a limitation, and the patient cohort was both small and clinically heterogeneous. Within patients, how anatomically similar tissues were was a major factor shaping TCR repertoire composition, regardless of disease or transplant status.

Source: blood, taken before transplantation. The clonotype originates from a man aged 35-69 years who later had graft-versus-host disease after an allogeneic stem cell transplant. The rearranged segments are TRBV5-4 and TRBJ2-7, with no confidently assigned D gene. The CDR3 region has the sequence CASSLAVGPTRYEQYF. The DNA sequence reads TGTGCCAGCAGCTTGGCGGTGGGTCCTACGCGATACGAGCAGTACTTC. This CDR3, with the reference TRBV5-4 and TRBJ2-7 proteins standing in past its ends, gives the full variable domain ETGVTQSPTHLIKTRGQQVTLRCSSQSGHNTVSWYQQALGQGPQFIFQYYREEENGRGNFPPRFSGLQFPNYSSELNVNALELDDSALYLCASSLAVGPTRYEQYFGPGTRLTVT.